A selection of T cell receptor beta chains follows, all from one sample in a study of PD-L1 blockade in urothelial cancer. The protocol was immunoSEQ multiplex PCR, while the TCRdb copy is restricted to in-frame clones and leaves out a portion. The sample lists more than 75,000 clones, 84% seen once, with roughly 2% in the top ten. The sequencing here drew on PBMCs, taken around atezolizumab (anti-PD-L1) treatment. The receptors here all came from a man in his fifties or sixties with urothelial cancer. Each CDR3 is given without its conserved first and last residue.

v_call cdr3_length cdr3_aa
TRBV7-2 12 ASSGGTGGNTIY
TRBV14 11 ASSGGLRDEQY
TRBV18 13 ASSAGLAGYNEQF
TRBV7-9 11 ASSSTVGETQY
TRBV13 13 ASSLVEVLYYEQY
TRBV9 13 ASSVGLEGSYGYT
TRBV7-2 13 ASSLMSSGQETQY
TRBV6-5 13 ASSRAQRGTYEQY
TRBV5-4 13 ASSLPGVVGNEQY
TRBV7-9 10 ASSFPGTEAF
TRBV2 11 ASNYQGAYEQY
TRBV10-1 14 ASSYRQAIPNTEAF
TRBV10-3 15 AISDAGTGGPYSPLH
TRBV6-6 13 ASSQLAVNTDTQY
TRBV4-2 15 ASSQVRGGRDTGELF
TRBV5-8 16 ASSFLESSGRTYNEQF
TRBV5-1 14 ASSFLSRAPQETQY
TRBV27 14 ASRALAGASHYEQY
TRBV27 13 ASSSAGTGENTIY
TRBV9 16 ASSVGGHSGRNTGELF
TRBV30 12 ACTTVLSNQPQH